This T cell receptor beta chain is drawn from a study of T cell responses to AZD1222 COVID-19 vaccine listed by TCRdb under 2021. For the wider study: TCR sequencing was performed for 230 to 250 trial participants, of whom 200 to 220 were given two doses of AZD1222 and roughly 25 were given two doses of MenACWY control vaccine. Trial participants were enrolled by age into subgroups of 18-55, 56-69 and 70-plus years, and approximately 150, 30 and 60 TCR-sequenced participants, respectively, were included in these subgroups. The paper as a whole reports these results and caveats: In the small 56-69-year group, the increase in depth fell short of significance, most likely because of low power. Because no samples from the day 14 peak response were available, repertoires could be characterized only after the peak T cell response. Reportedly, almost half of the unique spike-specific TCRs recognized epitopes lying outside the regions that are mutated in the B.1.351 and B.1.1.7 variants. Participants were mostly white British and included more females than males, and it was suggested by the authors that clonal diversity may have been underestimated. The vaccine-associated CD4 TCRs covered the entire spike protein, and the dominant responses fell in regions 160-218 and 743-854. Spike-specific TCR breadth and depth rose significantly after two AZD1222 doses compared with day 0 and with MenACWY recipients. Only a handful of AZD1222 recipients were SARS-CoV-2 seropositive at baseline, limiting conclusions about previously exposed vaccinees.

CDR1 and CDR2, looked up from the germline V gene, are KGHSH and LQKENI. From cysteine to phenylalanine, the CDR3 is 16 amino acids long. Left in the record is the CDR3 DNA by itself, 48 bases read in frame from the first base. V is clipped by 4 bases and J by 3 bases, and the sequence between their germline boundaries is 16 bases long. The CDR3 regions of human TCRbeta chains were analyzed by immunosequencing. Per the authors' processing: Repertoire TCRs were matched against a reference library of SARS-CoV-2-specific TCRs generated with the MIRA antigen-specificity platform. Breadth was defined as the fraction of unique TCRs that were SARS-CoV-2-associated, and depth was defined as the fraction of total T cells that were SARS-CoV-2-associated. Using the MIRA data, each spike-specific TCR was assigned both to the spike region to which the TCR was reactive and to a CD4 or CD8 class. Log10-transformed breadth and depth values were compared by one-way ANOVA with Sidak's multiple comparisons tests. TCRdb retrieved this table from immuneACCESS and kept in-frame rearrangements only. Not all clones are present; in checked studies, unresolved V genes account for under half, and no reason is known for the remainder. That table supplies the V and J calls and clone size; D and trimming were determined from the DNA. Recorded for this sample are 160,000 or so clones; approximately 90% of them occurred a single time. The top ten clonotypes cover roughly 4% of the sample.

According to the study, the label for this sample's time point signals: about 28 days (+/-7) after the second vaccine dose. The treatment or condition tag for this specimen amounts to: meningococcal conjugate vaccine given as trial control. Samples from vaccinated people were obtained from the UK trials COV001 and COV002, which included a single-blind randomized controlled phase 2/3 trial of AZD1222 (ChAdOx1 nCoV-19) in healthy adults. For TCRbeta chain sequencing, PBMC samples were collected from trial participants at day 0 and at day 28 after the second dose. Note on this clone: Its antigen remains unidentified. Base-call qualities are not available, and no considerably larger clone is one nucleotide away.

Recombination connected TRBV18 to TRBJ2-4; the D gene is perhaps TRBD2, from 7 matching bases. The specimen was peripheral blood, collected 28 days after the second dose of the MenACWY control vaccine. This TCR came from an adult who received the MenACWY meningococcal vaccine as a control. The encoded CDR3 is CASSREGGFGKNIQYF. The DNA reads as follows: TGTGCCAGCTCACGCGAGGGGGGGTTTGGCAAAAACATTCAGTACTTC.